The 24 T cell receptor beta chains below were found in one sample sequenced in a study of cytomegalovirus exposure and HLA in healthy donors. With 60 Vbeta and 13 Jbeta primers, the PCR was carried out. Using immunoSEQ multiplex PCR, the repertoire was profiled, and TCRdb retains in-frame clones only, with some absent. The sample has approximately 140,000 clones, about 80% seen once. Sequencing was carried out using PBMCs. Receptors were obtained from a woman between 35 and 50 years old in good health and CMV-seronegative.

The chain employs TRBV5-4 and TRBJ2-1; the D gene is possibly TRBD2 (6 bases). The CDR3 has 17 residues. Germline V gene sequence: CDR1 SGHNT, CDR2 YYREEE (reference sequence). Trimming cost V 0 bases and J 6 bases, with 19 bases left between them. CDR3 nucleotide sequence: TGTGCCAGCAGCTTGGCCCCTGGAGGGCGTCGGGTCAATGAGCAGTTCTTC. Amino acid sequence: CASSLAPGGRRVNEQFF.

This sequence joins TRBV5-4 and TRBJ1-1; a possible D gene is TRBD1 (6 bases). V was cut by 3 bases and J by 4 bases, with 16 bases left in between. The length of the CDR3 is 15 residues. CDR1 and CDR2 from the germline V gene are SGHNT and YYREEE (reference sequence). The CDR3, as DNA: TGTGCCAGCAGCTGGGTGGGGGCGCCGGCCACTGAAGCTTTCTTT. Translated, it gives CASSWVGAPATEAFF.

This chain links TRBV6-1 with TRBJ2-3; no definite D call. CDR1 MNHNS and CDR2 SASEGT come from the germline V gene. Deletions cut 7 bases from V and 4 bases from J, with 9 bases between. The CDR3 contains 12 residues. DNA of the CDR3: TGTGCCAGCAAGAGATCCGCAGATACGCAGTATTTT. This codes for CASKRSADTQYF.

The chain employs TRBV7-2 and TRBJ2-7; D may be TRBD2 (6 bases). The CDR3 has 14 residues. Germline-derived CDR1 and CDR2 are SGHTA and FQGNSA. V was cut by 2 bases and J by 7 bases, with 15 bases left in between. The CDR3 DNA reads TGTGCCAGCAGCTTAAACCTCATCGCGGGGGAGCAGTACTTC. It codes for CASSLNLIAGEQYF. The whole variable domain, filled in from reference TRBV7-2 and TRBJ2-7, reads GAGVSQSPSNKVTEKGKDVELRCDPISGHTALYWYRQSLGQGLEFLIYFQGNSAPDKSGLPSDRFSAERTGGSVSTLTIQRTQQEDSAVYLCASSLNLIAGEQYFGPGTRLTVT.

J is TRBJ1-1 and V is TRBV5-8, with 11 bases aligning to TRBD1. This CDR3 spans 14 amino acids. V gave up 5 bases and J gave up 6 bases; unmatched junction bases: 6. Germline CDR1 and CDR2: SGHTS and YDEGEE. DNA of the CDR3: TGTGCCAGCAGGGGGGACAGGGGGAGATCTGAAGCTTTCTTT. Amino acid sequence: CASRGDRGRSEAFF.

The V call is TRBV5-6, the J call TRBJ2-5; D is undetermined. The CDR3 runs 13 residues. V lost 0 bases and J lost 3, with 6 bases in between. Per the germline V gene, CDR1 is SGHDT and CDR2 is YYEEEE. CDR3 DNA: TGTGCCAGCAGCTTGGCCAGAAAAGAGACCCAGTACTTC. Its protein product is CASSLARKETQYF.

In this sample, this clone turned up a few times. The V and J genes are TRBV28 and TRBJ2-5; 14 nucleotides align to TRBD2. Germline V lookup: CDR1 MDHEN, CDR2 SYDVKM. V was clipped by 6 bases and J by 5 bases; unmatched bases: 5. This CDR3 contains 15 residues. The DNA of the CDR3 is TGTGCCAGCAGGGGACTAGCGGGAGTACGGGAGACCCAGTACTTC. Amino acid sequence: CASRGLAGVRETQYF.

The chain employs TRBV29-1 and TRBJ2-1; tentative D call: TRBD2 (6 bases). This CDR3 comprises 17 residues. Trimming took off 0 bases at V and 3 bases at J, with 18 bases between the two ends. Germline CDR1 and CDR2: SQVTM and ANQGSEA. The CDR3 sequence: CSVEDLWVAANYNEQFF. CDR3 bases: TGCAGCGTTGAAGATCTTTGGGTAGCGGCGAACTACAATGAGCAGTTCTTC.

The CDR3 is CASSLFAASGSGNTIYF. DNA for the CDR3: TGTGCCAGCAGCTTATTTGCGGCGTCTGGCTCTGGAAACACCATATATTTT. The rearrangement joins TRBV7-6 to TRBJ1-3; D remains ambiguous. V lost 2 bases, J lost 0 bases, and 14 bases lay in between. The germline V gene encodes CDR1 SGHVS and CDR2 FNYEAQ. The CDR3 consists of 17 residues.

This chain connects TRBV9 to TRBJ2-1, with 8 bases lining up with TRBD2. The germline gives CDR1 SGDLS, CDR2 YYNGEE. The CDR3 has 14 amino acids. The V gene end was trimmed by 0 bases and the J gene end by 5 bases; junction bases not matched to a gene: 1. CDR3: CASSVAGGHNEQFF. The CDR3 coding sequence is TGTGCCAGCAGCGTAGCGGGAGGGCACAATGAGCAGTTCTTC.

This clone was picked up one time. This chain connects TRBV4-2 to TRBJ2-5, with D possibly matching TRBD1 (6 bases). Trimming stripped 3 bases from V and 2 bases from J, with 16 bases between. This CDR3 is built from 16 residues. CDR1 and CDR2 from the germline V gene are LGHNA and YNFKEQ. The CDR3 protein is CASSQHRDNLQETQYF. The CDR3 nucleotides are TGTGCCAGCAGCCAGCACCGGGACAACCTTCAAGAGACCCAGTACTTC.

This chain joins TRBV4-1 and TRBJ2-3; D gene ambiguous. The CDR3 sequence is 13 residues long. Per the germline V gene, CDR1 is MGHRA and CDR2 is YSYEKL. V was cut by 4 bases and J by 3 bases, with 8 bases left in between. The CDR3 DNA reads TGCGCCAGCAGCCCGGAGCAAACAGATACGCAGTATTTT. This sequence encodes CASSPEQTDTQYF.

This clone was detected a few times. The chain joins TRBV4-1 to TRBJ1-1; unclear D gene. CDR1 is MGHRA and CDR2 is YSYEKL in the germline V gene. V was clipped by 4 bases and J by 1 base, with 10 bases between them. The CDR3 has 14 amino acids. The DNA for the CDR3 is TGCGCCAGCAGCCCGAGGGAAGGGAACACTGAAGCTTTCTTT. This encodes CASSPREGNTEAFF.

The chain couples TRBV14 to TRBJ1-4; D is unresolved. Between the trimmed V and J ends, which lost 4 bases and 1 base, there was a span of 7 bases. The length of the CDR3 is 14 residues. Germline CDR1 and CDR2: SGHDN and FVKESK. CDR3 in amino acids: CASSRGGTNEKLFF. In DNA form, the CDR3 reads TGTGCCAGCAGCCGGGGAGGAACTAATGAAAAACTGTTTTTT.

This clone has only one observation. CDR3 DNA sequence: TGTGCCACCAGCAGAGATGGGGGACAGGGAACAGATACGCAGTATTTT. Translated: CATSRDGGQGTDTQYF. V gene TRBV15 combines with J gene TRBJ2-3; 9 positions match TRBD1. Germline-derived CDR1 and CDR2 are LNHNV and YYDKDF (reference sequence). The length of the CDR3 is 16 residues. V was pared by 0 bases and J by 3 bases, with 4 bases of the junction left unmatched.

The rearrangement joins TRBV30 to TRBJ1-1, with a weak D call TRBD1 (5 bases). The CDR3 is 16 amino acids. The germline gives CDR1 GTSNPN, CDR2 SVGIG (reference sequence). The germline V and J ends were trimmed by 1 base and 0 bases, with 15 bases remaining between them. CDR3 nucleotides: TGTGCCTGGAGTGCCCCCCAGGGCCCCATGAACACTGAAGCTTTCTTT. Its protein is CAWSAPQGPMNTEAFF. Full variable domain (missing parts from reference TRBV30 and TRBJ1-1): SQTIHQWPATLVQPVGSPLSLECTVEGTSNPNLYWYRQAAGRGLQLLFYSVGIGQISSEVPQNLSASRPQDRQFILSSKKLLLSDSGFYLCAWSAPQGPMNTEAFFGQGTRLTVV.

The rearrangement links TRBV4-3 to TRBJ2-3, with 7 nucleotides matching TRBD1. The germline V gene encodes CDR1 LGHNA and CDR2 YSLEER. CDR3 length: 14 residues. Trimming at V came to 3 bases and at J to 6 bases, leaving 6 bases not matched to a gene. For the CDR3, the DNA is TGCGCCAGCAGCCAGCGACAGGGCTGGGATACGCAGTATTTT. It yields the protein CASSQRQGWDTQYF.

This sequence joins TRBV7-9 and TRBJ2-2, with a tentative D call TRBD1 (5 bases). The V gene's germline CDR1 is SEHNR and CDR2 FQNEAQ (reference sequence). The V end was cut by 3 bases, the J end by 4 bases, with 12 bases between. CDR3 length: 15 amino acids. CDR3 nucleotides: TGTGCCAGCAGCTTCAGGGTTCCGGGCACCGGGGAGCTGTTTTTT. As protein: CASSFRVPGTGELFF.

The V call is TRBV7-3, the J call TRBJ2-1; maybe TRBD2 (6 bases). Germline V CDR1 and CDR2: SGHTA, FQGTGA. Trimming took off 6 bases at V and 6 bases at J, with 18 bases between the two ends. This CDR3 has 15 amino acids. CDR3 amino acids: CASSYRLGTGNEQFF. CDR3 nucleotides: TGTGCCAGCAGTTATCGACTGGGGACTGGCAATGAGCAGTTCTTC.

This clone was picked up one time. In DNA form, the CDR3 reads TGTGCCAGCAGCTTAGAAGGTAGCGGGAGAACCGTCGATGAGCAGTACTTC. The encoded protein is CASSLEGSGRTVDEQYF. The chain employs TRBV13 and TRBJ2-7, with 9 nucleotides matching TRBD2. CDR1 and CDR2 (germline): PRHDT, FYEKMQ (reference sequence). Germline trimming cut 1 base from V and 7 bases from J; bases unmatched to any gene: 14. This CDR3 contains 17 residues.

J is TRBJ2-3 and V is TRBV10-2; 12 bases align to TRBD2. Trimming at V came to 6 bases and at J to 3 bases, leaving 4 bases not matched to a gene. Germline loops: CDR1 WSHSY, CDR2 SAAADI. The CDR3 is 15 amino acids. The chain's CDR3 is CASSLGTSGTDTQYF. The CDR3 DNA is TGCGCCAGCAGCCTGGGGACTAGCGGGACAGATACGCAGTATTTT.

V is TRBV18 and J is TRBJ1-2, with 8 bases that match TRBD1. The CDR3 spans 15 residues. Looked up from germline, CDR1 is KGHSH and CDR2 is LQKENI. V shed 4 bases, J shed 0 bases, and the junction held 4 bases outside the gene matches. In DNA form, the CDR3 reads TGTGCCAGCTCACTCGGACAGGGAGCTAACTATGGCTACACCTTC. This gives the protein CASSLGQGANYGYTF.

The J gene is TRBJ2-1, the V gene TRBV7-2; TRBD2 matches 8 bases. The germline CDR1 and CDR2 sequences are SGHTA and FQGNSA. Unmatched junction bases numbered 5, after V lost 3 bases and J lost 4 bases. The CDR3 consists of 15 residues. The CDR3 loop is CASSFAGGPYNEQFF. The CDR3 coding sequence is TGTGCCAGCAGCTTCGCGGGAGGACCTTACAATGAGCAGTTCTTC.

Points on this clone: The germline gene is not matched at one end of the junction; a read error may be the cause. The rearrangement joins TRBV6-1 to TRBJ1-5; D might be TRBD1 (5 bases). This CDR3 is 16 amino acids long. Germline CDR1 MNHNS, CDR2 SASEGT. The CDR3 reads CARSVWQAGGWQPQHF. The CDR3 nucleotides are TGTGCCCGCAGTGTTTGGCAGGCCGGGGGTTGGCAGCCCCAGCATTTT.